Each of the 14 T cell receptor beta chains below was sequenced from the same sample in a study of blood T cell repertoires in COVID-19. Libraries were prepared by immunoSEQ multiplex PCR; TCRdb keeps only in-frame clonotypes and omits some of them. This table has over 200,000 clones, 88% appearing once. The sequenced sample was peripheral blood. These receptors were collected from a woman aged 25 to 45 with acute or convalescent COVID-19.

This chain uses TRBV19 with TRBJ2-2, with D tentatively TRBD1 (6 bases). The V end was cut by 0 bases, the J end by 6 bases, with 14 bases between. Germline V CDR1 and CDR2: LNHDA, SQIVND (reference sequence). The CDR3 spans 16 residues. This CDR3 reads CASSIDFYRTAGELFF. The DNA for the CDR3 is TGTGCCAGTAGTATAGATTTTTACCGGACAGCCGGGGAGCTGTTTTTT.

This chain uses TRBV11-2 with TRBJ1-2; 10 bases line up with TRBD1. The CDR3 spans 15 residues. Germline V gene sequence: CDR1 SGHAT, CDR2 FQNNGV. Trimming took 5 bases from V and 6 from J; bases not matched to a gene: 9. This CDR3 reads CASSRGTGDRDGYTF. The CDR3 region has the DNA TGTGCCAGCAGCCGAGGGACAGGGGATCGCGATGGCTACACCTTC.

The J gene is TRBJ2-3, the V gene TRBV4-2, with D unresolved. This CDR3 has 17 amino acids. Between the trimmed V and J ends, which lost 4 bases and 2 bases, there was a span of 19 bases. CDR1 is LGHNA and CDR2 is YNFKEQ in the germline V gene. The CDR3 DNA reads TGTGCCAGCAGCCCCCTATCCCCCGATTACTACACAGATACGCAGTATTTT. Encoded protein: CASSPLSPDYYTDTQYF.

This chain links TRBV4-3 with TRBJ2-2; the match to TRBD2 covers 7 bases. There are 16 residues in the CDR3. With 0 bases clipped from V and 3 bases from J, the junction kept 4 bases outside the gene matches. Germline values: CDR1 LGHNA, CDR2 YSLEER. The CDR3 reads CASSQDPRGDTGELFF. CDR3 in DNA: TGCGCCAGCAGCCAAGACCCACGGGGGGACACCGGGGAGCTGTTTTTT.

The chain is built from TRBV4-1 and TRBJ2-2, with D perhaps TRBD2 (6 bases). V gave up 3 bases and J gave up 8 bases, with 19 bases separating them. This CDR3 has 16 residues. The germline V gene encodes CDR1 MGHRA and CDR2 YSYEKL. The CDR3: CASSHPLATLMGELFF. The CDR3 coding sequence is TGCGCCAGCAGCCACCCTCTAGCGACCCTTATGGGGGAGCTGTTTTTT.

The rearrangement links TRBV5-6 to TRBJ2-6; TRBD1 matches at 8 bases. Germline V gene data show CDR1 as SGHDT and CDR2 as YYEEEE. Trimming took 1 base from V and 3 from J; bases not matched to a gene: 9. CDR3 size: 18 residues. As DNA, the CDR3 is TGTGCCAGCAGCTTGTTTGGGACAGGATTAGGTGGGGCCAACGTCCTGACTTTC. It encodes CASSLFGTGLGGANVLTF.

This rearrangement joins TRBV4-1 to TRBJ2-1, with TRBD2 matching over 11 bases. The CDR3 loop spans 15 amino acids. Per germline, CDR1 MGHRA and CDR2 YSYEKL. With 2 bases clipped from V and 6 bases from J, the junction kept 3 bases outside the gene matches. CDR3 DNA: TGCGCCAGCAGCCAATCTCTAGCGGGAGGCAATGAGCAGTTCTTC. This encodes CASSQSLAGGNEQFF.

The chain links TRBV18 to TRBJ2-7; D perhaps matches TRBD1 (6 bases). Germline V gives CDR1 KGHSH, CDR2 LQKENI. Trimming stripped 4 bases from V and 4 bases from J, with 14 bases between. CDR3 size: 14 residues. The CDR3 DNA is TGTGCCAGCTCACAAACCGGGACAAATTACGAGCAGTACTTC. This translates into CASSQTGTNYEQYF.

This clone turned up a few times. The chain employs TRBV19 and TRBJ2-2; D uncertain. The CDR3 runs to 13 residues. CDR1 is LNHDA, CDR2 SQIVND, per germline (reference sequence). The V end lost 4 bases, the J end lost 3 bases, and 6 bases lay between the germline ends. The CDR3 loop is CASSRHDTGELFF. The CDR3 DNA is TGTGCCAGTAGTAGGCACGACACCGGGGAGCTGTTTTTT.

The chain employs TRBV6-2 or TRBV6-3 and TRBJ1-1; maybe TRBD1 (6 bases). Germline loops: CDR1 MNHEY, CDR2 SVGEGT. This CDR3 contains 14 residues. Trimming took off 5 bases at V and 3 bases at J, with 13 bases between the two ends. DNA for the CDR3: TGTGCCAGCAGTAGACAGGCTAGACACACTGAAGCTTTCTTT. This sequence encodes CASSRQARHTEAFF.

The V gene is TRBV7-2, the J gene TRBJ1-5; D unresolved. The germline gives CDR1 SGHTA, CDR2 FQGNSA. The CDR3 is 13 residues long. Trimming shortened V by 2 bases and J by 6 bases, and 8 bases separated the two germline ends. This CDR3 reads CASSLRVGQPQHF. The CDR3 DNA sequence: TGTGCCAGCAGCTTACGAGTTGGTCAGCCCCAGCATTTT.

The chain has TRBV19 and TRBJ2-1, with D perhaps matching TRBD1 (6 bases). The CDR3 spans 11 residues. Germline V gives CDR1 LNHDA, CDR2 SQIVND (reference sequence). Trimming removed 10 bases at V and 9 bases at J, with 13 bases between. The CDR3 loop is CATGEYGEQFF. As DNA, the CDR3 is TGTGCCACAGGGGAGTATGGTGAGCAGTTCTTC.

This clone occurred a few times. The rearrangement joins TRBV2 to TRBJ2-7; weak D call: TRBD1 (6 bases). V lost 7 bases and J lost 0, with 13 bases in between. CDR1 and CDR2 (germline): SNHLY, FYNNEI. CDR3 length: 14 residues. The CDR3 loop is CASKTGHRSYEQYF. The CDR3 region has the DNA TGTGCCAGCAAAACGGGACACCGCTCCTACGAGCAGTACTTC.

This sequence joins TRBV5-1 and TRBJ2-3; 13 positions match TRBD2. Germline V gene data show CDR1 as SGHRS and CDR2 as YFSETQ. This CDR3 comprises 16 residues. V lost 3 bases and J lost 6; bases outside the gene matches: 7. Here the CDR3 reads CASSSSGLAGVDTQYF. DNA for the CDR3: TGCGCCAGCAGCTCGTCAGGACTAGCGGGAGTGGATACGCAGTATTTT.